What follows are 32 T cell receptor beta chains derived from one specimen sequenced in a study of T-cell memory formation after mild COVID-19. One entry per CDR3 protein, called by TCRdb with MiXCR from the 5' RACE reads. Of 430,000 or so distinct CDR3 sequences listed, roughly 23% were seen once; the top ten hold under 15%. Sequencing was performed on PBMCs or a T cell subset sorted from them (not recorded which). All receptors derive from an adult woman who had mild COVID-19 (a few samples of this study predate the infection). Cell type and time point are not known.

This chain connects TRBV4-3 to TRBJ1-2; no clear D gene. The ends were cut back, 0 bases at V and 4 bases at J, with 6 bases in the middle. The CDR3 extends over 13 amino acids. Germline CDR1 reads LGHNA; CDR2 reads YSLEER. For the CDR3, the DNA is TGCGCCAGCAGCCAAGAGTATGGCTATGGCTACACCTTC. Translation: CASSQEYGYGYTF.

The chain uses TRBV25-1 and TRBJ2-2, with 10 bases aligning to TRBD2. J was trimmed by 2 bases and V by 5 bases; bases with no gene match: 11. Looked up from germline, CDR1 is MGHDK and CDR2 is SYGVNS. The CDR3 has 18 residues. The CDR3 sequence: CASSSVTGTSVNTGELFF. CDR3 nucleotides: TGTGCCAGCAGTTCCGTCACCGGGACTAGCGTAAACACCGGGGAGCTGTTTTTT.

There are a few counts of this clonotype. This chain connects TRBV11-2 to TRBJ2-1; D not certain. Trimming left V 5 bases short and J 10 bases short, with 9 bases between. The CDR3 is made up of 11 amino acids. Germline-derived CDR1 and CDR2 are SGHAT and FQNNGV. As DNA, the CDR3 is TGTGCCAGCAGCCGTGGGGTAGAGCAGTTCTTC. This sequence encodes CASSRGVEQFF.

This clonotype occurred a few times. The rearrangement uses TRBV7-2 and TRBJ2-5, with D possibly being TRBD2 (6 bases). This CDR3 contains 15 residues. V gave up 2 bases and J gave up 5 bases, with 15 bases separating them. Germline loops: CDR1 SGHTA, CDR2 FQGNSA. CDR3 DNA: TGTGCCAGCAGCTTAAATTTGGGAGGTGTGGAGACCCAGTACTTC. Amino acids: CASSLNLGGVETQYF.

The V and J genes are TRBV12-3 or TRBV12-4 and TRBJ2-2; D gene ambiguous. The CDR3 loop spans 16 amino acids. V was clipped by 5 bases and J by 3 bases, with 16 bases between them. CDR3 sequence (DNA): TGTGCCAGCAGTCCTTATACGATTGCCGACACCGGGGAGCTGTTTTTT. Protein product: CASSPYTIADTGELFF.

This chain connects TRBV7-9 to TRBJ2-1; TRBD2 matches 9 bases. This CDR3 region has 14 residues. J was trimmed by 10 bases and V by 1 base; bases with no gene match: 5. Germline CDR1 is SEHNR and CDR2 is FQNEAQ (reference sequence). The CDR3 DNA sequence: TGTGCCAGCAGCTTAGTAGGGAGCGGGGGGGAGCAGTTCTTC. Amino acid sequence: CASSLVGSGGEQFF.

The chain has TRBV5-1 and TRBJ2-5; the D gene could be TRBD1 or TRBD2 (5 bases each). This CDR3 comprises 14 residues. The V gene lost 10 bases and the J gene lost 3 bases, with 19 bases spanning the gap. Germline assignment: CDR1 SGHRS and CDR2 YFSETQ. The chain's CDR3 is CASFPEGLEETQYF. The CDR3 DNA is TGCGCCTCCTTCCCAGAGGGGTTGGAAGAGACCCAGTACTTC.

CDR3: CASSAAREGLGDSYEQYF. The CDR3 coding sequence is TGTGCCAGCAGCGCCGCGAGGGAGGGTTTAGGTGACTCCTACGAGCAGTACTTC. The chain recombines TRBV5-4 with TRBJ2-7; TRBD2 matches at 7 bases. The J segment lost 0 bases and the V segment lost 4 bases, leaving 16 bases of the junction unmatched. CDR3 size: 18 residues. In germline, CDR1 is SGHNT, CDR2 YYREEE (reference sequence).

Here the CDR3 reads CASSDPPGQNSYEQYF. CDR3 nucleotide sequence: TGTGCCAGCAGTGACCCGCCGGGACAGAACTCCTACGAGCAGTACTTC. This rearrangement joins TRBV2 to TRBJ2-7; 7 nucleotides align to TRBD1. This CDR3 has 16 amino acids. The V and J ends lost 3 bases and 0 bases, in that order; junction bases with no gene match: 8. Germline CDR1 SNHLY, CDR2 FYNNEI.

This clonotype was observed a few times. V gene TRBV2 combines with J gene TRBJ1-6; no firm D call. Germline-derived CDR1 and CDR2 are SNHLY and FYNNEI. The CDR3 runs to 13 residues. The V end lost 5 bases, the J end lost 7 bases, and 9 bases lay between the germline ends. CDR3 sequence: CASSTQWNSPLHF. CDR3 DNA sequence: TGTGCCAGCAGTACGCAATGGAATTCACCCCTCCACTTT.

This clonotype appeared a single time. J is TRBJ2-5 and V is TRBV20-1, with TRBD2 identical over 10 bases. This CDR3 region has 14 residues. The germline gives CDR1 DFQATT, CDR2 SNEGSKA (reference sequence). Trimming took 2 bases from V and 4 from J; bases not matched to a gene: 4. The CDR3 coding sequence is TGCAGTGCTAGATACAGCGGGAGGGGAGAGACCCAGTACTTC. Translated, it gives CSARYSGRGETQYF.

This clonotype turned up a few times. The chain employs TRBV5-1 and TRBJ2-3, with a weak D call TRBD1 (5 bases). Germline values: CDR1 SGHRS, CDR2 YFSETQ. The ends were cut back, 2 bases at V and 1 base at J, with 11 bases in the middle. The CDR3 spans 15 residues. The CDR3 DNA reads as TGCGCCAGCAGCTTTAGGCGCAGGGGCACAGATACGCAGTATTTT. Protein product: CASSFRRRGTDTQYF.

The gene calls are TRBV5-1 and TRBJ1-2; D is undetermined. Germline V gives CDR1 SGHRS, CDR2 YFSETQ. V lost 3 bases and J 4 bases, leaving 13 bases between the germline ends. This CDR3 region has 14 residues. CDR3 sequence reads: CASSSLVGLYGYTF. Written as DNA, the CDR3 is TGCGCCAGCAGCTCCCTCGTTGGGCTCTATGGCTACACCTTC. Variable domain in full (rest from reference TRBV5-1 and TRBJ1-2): KAGVTQTPRYLIKTRGQQVTLSCSPISGHRSVSWYQQTPGQGLQFLFEYFSETQRNKGNFPGRFSGRQFSNSRSEMNVSTLELGDSALYLCASSSLVGLYGYTFGSGTRLTVV.

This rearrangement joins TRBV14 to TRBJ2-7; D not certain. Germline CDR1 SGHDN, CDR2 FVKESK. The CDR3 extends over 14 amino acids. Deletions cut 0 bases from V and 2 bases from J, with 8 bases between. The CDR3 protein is CASSQEYRPYEQYF. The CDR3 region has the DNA TGTGCCAGCAGCCAAGAATACAGACCCTACGAGCAGTACTTC.

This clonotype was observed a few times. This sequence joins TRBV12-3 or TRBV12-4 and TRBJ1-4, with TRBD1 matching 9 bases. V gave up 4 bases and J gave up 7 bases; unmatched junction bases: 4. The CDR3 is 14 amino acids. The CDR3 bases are TGTGCCAGCAGTTCGGGACAGGGCGGTGAAAAACTGTTTTTT. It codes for CASSSGQGGEKLFF.

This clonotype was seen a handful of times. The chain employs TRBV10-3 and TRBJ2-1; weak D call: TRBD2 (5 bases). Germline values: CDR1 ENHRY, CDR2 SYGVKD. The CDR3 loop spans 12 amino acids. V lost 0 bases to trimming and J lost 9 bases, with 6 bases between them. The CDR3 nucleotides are TGTGCCATCAGTGAGTCGGGGAGTGAGCAGTTCTTC. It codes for CAISESGSEQFF.

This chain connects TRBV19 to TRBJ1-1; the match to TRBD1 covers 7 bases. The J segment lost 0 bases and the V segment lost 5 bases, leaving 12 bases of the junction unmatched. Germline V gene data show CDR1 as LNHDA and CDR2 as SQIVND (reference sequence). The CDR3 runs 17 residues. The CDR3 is CASSLWDSINLNTEAFF. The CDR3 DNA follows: TGTGCCAGTAGTCTCTGGGACAGCATTAACCTGAACACTGAAGCTTTCTTT.

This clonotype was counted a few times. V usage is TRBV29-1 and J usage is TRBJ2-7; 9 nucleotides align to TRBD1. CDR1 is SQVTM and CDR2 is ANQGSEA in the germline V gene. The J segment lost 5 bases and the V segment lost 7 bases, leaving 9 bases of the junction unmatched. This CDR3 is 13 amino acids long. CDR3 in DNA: TGCAGCGCTGGAGCTACAGGGGGCGACGAGCAGTACTTC. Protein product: CSAGATGGDEQYF.

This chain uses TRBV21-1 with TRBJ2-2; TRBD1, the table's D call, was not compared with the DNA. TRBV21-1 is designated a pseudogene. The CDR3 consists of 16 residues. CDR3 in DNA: TGTGCCAGCAGCAAAAGGAGACAGGTTCACACCGGGGAGCTGTTTTTT. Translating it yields CASSKRRQVHTGELFF.

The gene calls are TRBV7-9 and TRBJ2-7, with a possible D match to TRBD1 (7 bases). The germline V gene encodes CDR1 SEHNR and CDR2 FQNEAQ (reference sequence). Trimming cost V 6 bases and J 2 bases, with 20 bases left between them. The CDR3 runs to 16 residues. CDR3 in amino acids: CASSSPGGQGAYEQYF. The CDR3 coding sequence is TGTGCCAGCAGTTCACCAGGGGGGCAGGGGGCCTACGAGCAGTACTTC.

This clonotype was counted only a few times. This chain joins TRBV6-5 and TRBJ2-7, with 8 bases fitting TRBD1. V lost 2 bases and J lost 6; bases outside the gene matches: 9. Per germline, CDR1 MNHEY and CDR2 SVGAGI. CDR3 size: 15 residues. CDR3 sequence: CASSYLNGQGGEQYF. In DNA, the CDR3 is TGTGCCAGCAGTTACCTGAACGGACAGGGTGGCGAGCAGTACTTC.

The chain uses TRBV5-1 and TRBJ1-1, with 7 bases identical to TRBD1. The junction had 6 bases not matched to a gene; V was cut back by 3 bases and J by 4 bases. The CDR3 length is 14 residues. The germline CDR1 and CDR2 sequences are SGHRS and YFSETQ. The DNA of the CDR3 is TGCGCCAGCAGCTGGGGGGACAGAAGCACTGAAGCTTTCTTT. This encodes CASSWGDRSTEAFF. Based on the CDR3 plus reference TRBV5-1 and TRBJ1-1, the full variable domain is KAGVTQTPRYLIKTRGQQVTLSCSPISGHRSVSWYQQTPGQGLQFLFEYFSETQRNKGNFPGRFSGRQFSNSRSEMNVSTLELGDSALYLCASSWGDRSTEAFFGQGTRLTVV.

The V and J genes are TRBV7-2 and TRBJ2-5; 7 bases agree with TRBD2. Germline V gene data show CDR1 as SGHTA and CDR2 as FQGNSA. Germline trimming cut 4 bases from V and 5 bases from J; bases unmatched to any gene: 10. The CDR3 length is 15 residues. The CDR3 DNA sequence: TGTGCCAGCAGCTCCCGGGGAGGGAGAGGGGAGACCCAGTACTTC. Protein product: CASSSRGGRGETQYF.

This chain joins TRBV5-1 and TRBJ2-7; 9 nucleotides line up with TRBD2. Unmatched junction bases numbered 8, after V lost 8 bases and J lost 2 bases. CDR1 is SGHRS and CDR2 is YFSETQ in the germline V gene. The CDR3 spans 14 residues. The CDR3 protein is CASKTSGQTYEQYF. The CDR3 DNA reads TGCGCCAGTAAAACTAGCGGGCAAACCTACGAGCAGTACTTC.

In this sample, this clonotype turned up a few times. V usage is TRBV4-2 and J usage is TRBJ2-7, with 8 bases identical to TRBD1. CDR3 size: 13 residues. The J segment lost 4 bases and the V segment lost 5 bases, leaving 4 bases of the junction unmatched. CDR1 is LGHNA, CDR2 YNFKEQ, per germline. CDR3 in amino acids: CASSGQGTYEQYF. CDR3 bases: TGTGCCAGCAGCGGACAGGGTACTTACGAGCAGTACTTC.

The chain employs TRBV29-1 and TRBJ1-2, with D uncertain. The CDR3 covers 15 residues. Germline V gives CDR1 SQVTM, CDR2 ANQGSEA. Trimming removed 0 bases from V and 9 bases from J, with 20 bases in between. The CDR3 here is CSVEELLIPGGSYTF. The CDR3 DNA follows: TGCAGCGTTGAAGAACTGCTTATTCCCGGAGGGAGCTACACCTTC.

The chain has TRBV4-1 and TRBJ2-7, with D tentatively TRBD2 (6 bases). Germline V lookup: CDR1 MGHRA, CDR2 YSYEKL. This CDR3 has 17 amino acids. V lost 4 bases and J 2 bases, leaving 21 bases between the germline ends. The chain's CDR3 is CASSLTVERASTYEQYF. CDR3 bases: TGCGCCAGCAGCCTAACCGTCGAGCGGGCCTCGACCTACGAGCAGTACTTC.

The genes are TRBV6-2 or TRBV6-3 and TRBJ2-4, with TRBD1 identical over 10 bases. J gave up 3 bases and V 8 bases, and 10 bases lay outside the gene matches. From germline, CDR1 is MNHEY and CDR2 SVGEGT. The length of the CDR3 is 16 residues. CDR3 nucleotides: TGTGCCAGCGGCCGACAGGGGGCTCGTGGCAAAAACATTCAGTACTTC. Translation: CASGRQGARGKNIQYF.

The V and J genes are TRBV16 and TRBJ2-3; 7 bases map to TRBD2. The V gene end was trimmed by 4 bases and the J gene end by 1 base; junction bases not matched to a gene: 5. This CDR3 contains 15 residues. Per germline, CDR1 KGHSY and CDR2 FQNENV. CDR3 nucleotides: TGTGCCAGCAGCCCCCTGACTAGCCGCACAGATACGCAGTATTTT. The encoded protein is CASSPLTSRTDTQYF.

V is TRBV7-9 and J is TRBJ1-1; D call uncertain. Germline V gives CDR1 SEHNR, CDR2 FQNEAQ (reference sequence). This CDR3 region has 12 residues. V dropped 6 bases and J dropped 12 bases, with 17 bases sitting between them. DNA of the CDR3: TGTGCCAGCAGTTCATCCCGACAAGTCCCTTTCTTT. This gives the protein CASSSSRQVPFF.

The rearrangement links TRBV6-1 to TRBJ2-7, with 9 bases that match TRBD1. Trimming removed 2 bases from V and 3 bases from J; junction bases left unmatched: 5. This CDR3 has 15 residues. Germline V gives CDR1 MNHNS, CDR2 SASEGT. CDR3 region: CASSEFDRGDYEQYF. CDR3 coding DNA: TGTGCCAGCAGTGAATTCGACAGGGGGGACTACGAGCAGTACTTC.

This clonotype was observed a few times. CDR3 sequence (DNA): TGCAGCGTCCGAAGCGGCGGGTTGGACATTCAGTACTTC. Translated: CSVRSGGLDIQYF. This rearrangement joins TRBV29-1 to TRBJ2-4; D is possibly TRBD2 (5 bases). The CDR3 contains 13 residues. With 6 bases removed from V and 8 bases from J, the gap between germline ends came to 17 bases. Per germline, CDR1 SQVTM and CDR2 ANQGSEA.